The TCR beta chain described here comes from a study of blood T cell repertoires in COVID-19. The germline gives CDR1 MNHEY, CDR2 SMNVEV (reference sequence). There are 13 residues in the CDR3. Trimming removed 0 bases from V and 11 bases from J; junction bases left unmatched: 4. The protocol was immunoSEQ multiplex PCR, while the TCRdb copy is restricted to in-frame clones and leaves out a portion. The profile shows about 270,000 clones, over 80% of them singletons. The chain employs TRBV27 and TRBJ1-5, with TRBD1 matching over 7 bases. This TCR came from a woman aged 45-65 years with active or convalescent COVID-19. Sequencing input: peripheral blood. The CDR3 region has the DNA TGTGCCAGCAGTTTATCCCGGACAGGTACCCAGCATTTT. Protein product: CASSLSRTGTQHF.